The 30 T cell receptor beta chains reported below all come from one sample, sequenced in a study of blood T cell repertoires in COVID-19. The data were produced by immunoSEQ multiplex PCR, yet TCRdb's version contains in-frame clones alone and is incomplete. The sample shows about 280,000 clones, nearly 90% of them seen only once. Material for sequencing was peripheral blood. These TCRs come from a man aged 18 to 30 with active or convalescent COVID-19.

V usage is TRBV3-1 (or the pseudogene TRBV3-2) and J usage is TRBJ2-6; tentatively, D is TRBD1 (6 bases). The CDR3 is made up of 16 amino acids. The V gene's germline CDR1 is LGHDT and CDR2 YNNKEL (reference sequence). The V end was cut by 1 base, the J end by 4 bases, with 11 bases between. DNA for the CDR3: TGTGCCAGCAGCCAAGGTCCAGGGGCCGGGGCCAACGTCCTGACTTTC. Protein product: CASSQGPGAGANVLTF.

The CDR3 loop reads CATSSTGVYEQYF. DNA of the CDR3: TGTGCCACCAGCAGCACAGGGGTATACGAGCAGTACTTC. J is TRBJ2-7 and V is TRBV15; 7 bases agree with TRBD1. The CDR3 loop spans 13 amino acids. V lost 3 bases to trimming and J lost 4 bases; unmatched junction nucleotides: 3. The germline CDR1 and CDR2 sequences are LNHNV and YYDKDF (reference sequence).

The V call is TRBV6-4, the J call TRBJ2-4; 7 nucleotides agree with TRBD1. CDR3 length: 19 residues. CDR1 MRHNA and CDR2 SNTAGT come from the germline V gene. V lost 8 bases and J lost 0; bases outside the gene matches: 19. The CDR3 DNA is TGTGCCAGCGGATACGCCGACAGGGACCATGATTTAGCCAAAAACATTCAGTACTTC. This gives the protein CASGYADRDHDLAKNIQYF.

This chain connects TRBV5-4 to TRBJ2-3; 11 bases are a match to TRBD2. This CDR3 comprises 15 residues. CDR1 and CDR2 (germline): SGHNT, YYREEE (reference sequence). Unmatched junction bases numbered 8, after V lost 7 bases and J lost 4 bases. CDR3 protein: CASGLAGGIADTQYF. The CDR3 DNA sequence: TGTGCCAGCGGGTTAGCGGGGGGGATTGCAGATACGCAGTATTTT.

V usage is TRBV11-3 and J usage is TRBJ2-1; 9 nucleotides match TRBD1. The CDR3 extends over 15 amino acids. Germline trimming cut 5 bases from V and 6 bases from J; bases unmatched to any gene: 8. Germline V gene sequence: CDR1 SGHNT, CDR2 YENEEA. CDR3 nucleotides: TGTGCCAGCAGCCCCCGGGACAGGGCAGGCAATGAGCAGTTCTTC. Its translation is CASSPRDRAGNEQFF.

The CDR3 sequence is CASKGQGYNEQFF. The CDR3 DNA sequence: TGTGCCAGCAAGGGGCAGGGATACAATGAGCAGTTCTTC. The rearrangement joins TRBV4-2 to TRBJ2-1; tentative D call: TRBD1 (5 bases). This CDR3 region has 13 residues. The germline V gene has CDR1 LGHNA and CDR2 YNFKEQ. V was trimmed by 7 bases and J by 4 bases, leaving 11 bases between them.

Written as DNA, the CDR3 is TGCGCCAGCAGCTTGGAAGGACAGGGAGTTGCAACTAATGAAAAACTGTTTTTT. It encodes CASSLEGQGVATNEKLFF. This chain links TRBV5-1 with TRBJ1-4, with 8 positions matching TRBD1. Losses at the gene ends were 0 bases for V and 0 bases for J; bases not matched to a gene: 7. The germline CDR1 and CDR2 sequences are SGHRS and YFSETQ. The CDR3 is 18 residues long.

This clone was detected once. The rearrangement joins TRBV9 to TRBJ2-7; D is possibly TRBD2 (7 bases). Trimming pared 0 bases from V and 0 bases from J, leaving 10 bases between. Germline V gene sequence: CDR1 SGDLS, CDR2 YYNGEE. The CDR3 runs 15 residues. The CDR3 DNA follows: TGTGCCAGCAGCGTAGGAGGGGGGGACTCCTACGAGCAGTACTTC. Its protein product is CASSVGGGDSYEQYF.

CDR3 nucleotides: TGTGCTAGTGGTTTGGTACAGGGGGCGTGGTTGGGTACCGGGGAGCTGTTTTTT. The encoded protein is CASGLVQGAWLGTGELFF. V and J are TRBV12-5 and TRBJ2-2; TRBD1 aligns across 9 bases. With 0 bases clipped from V and 5 bases from J, the junction kept 10 bases outside the gene matches. The CDR3 spans 18 residues. Germline V gene sequence: CDR1 LGHNT, CDR2 FRNRAP. The full variable domain, its missing parts supplied by reference TRBV12-5 and TRBJ2-2, is DARVTQTPRHKVTEMGQEVTMRCQPILGHNTVFWYRQTMMQGLELLAYFRNRAPLDDSGMPKDRFSAEMPDATLATLKIQPSEPRDSAVYFCASGLVQGAWLGTGELFFGEGSRLTVL.

This chain joins TRBV11-1 and TRBJ2-5; tentatively, D is TRBD1 (5 bases). Germline V CDR1 and CDR2: SGHAT, FQDESV (reference sequence). V dropped 6 bases and J dropped 1 base, with 12 bases sitting between them. The CDR3 contains 14 residues. The DNA for the CDR3 is TGTGCCAGCAGTCGAGGTGGGGCCCAAGAGACCCAGTACTTC. This sequence encodes CASSRGGAQETQYF.

The V gene is TRBV6-4, the J gene TRBJ2-1, with a possible D match to TRBD1 (6 bases). Between the trimmed V and J ends, which lost 3 bases and 0 bases, there was a span of 6 bases. The CDR3 is 14 amino acids. Germline V lookup: CDR1 MRHNA, CDR2 SNTAGT. The CDR3 nucleotides read TGTGCCAGCAGTGAGGACAGCTCCTACAATGAGCAGTTCTTC. It yields the protein CASSEDSSYNEQFF.

J is TRBJ2-7 and V is TRBV11-3; the match to TRBD2 covers 10 bases. Germline trimming cut 5 bases from V and 2 bases from J; bases unmatched to any gene: 6. The CDR3 has 15 residues. The V gene's germline CDR1 is SGHNT and CDR2 YENEEA. CDR3 protein: CASSPTSGETYEQYF. The CDR3 DNA reads as TGTGCCAGCAGCCCAACTAGCGGGGAGACCTACGAGCAGTACTTC.

The V gene is TRBV5-6, the J gene TRBJ2-5; D is perhaps TRBD2 (5 bases). V was shortened by 2 bases and J by 5 bases, with 13 bases between the two germline ends. CDR1 and CDR2 (germline): SGHDT, YYEEEE. This CDR3 comprises 14 residues. CDR3 sequence: CASSFPSGVETQYF. As DNA, the CDR3 is TGTGCCAGCAGCTTCCCCTCCGGGGTCGAGACCCAGTACTTC. Supplemented by reference TRBV5-6 and TRBJ2-5, the full variable domain reads DAGVTQSPTHLIKTRGQQVTLRCSPKSGHDTVSWYQQALGQGPQFIFQYYEEEERQRGNFPDRFSGHQFPNYSSELNVNALLLGDSALYLCASSFPSGVETQYFGPGTRLLVL.

The chain employs TRBV7-2 and TRBJ1-3; 9 bases line up with TRBD1. The germline gives CDR1 SGHTA, CDR2 FQGNSA. The V segment lost 5 bases and the J segment 2 bases; nucleotides outside the gene matches: 10. The CDR3 consists of 17 residues. The CDR3 region is CASSLWTGVSPGNTIYF. The CDR3 DNA reads TGTGCCAGCAGCCTGTGGACAGGGGTGAGCCCTGGAAACACCATATATTTT.

The chain couples TRBV4-1 to TRBJ1-5; D is unresolved. Deletions cut 0 bases from V and 5 bases from J, with 11 bases between. This CDR3 has 15 residues. The germline CDR1 and CDR2 sequences are MGHRA and YSYEKL. CDR3 sequence: CASSQDGRPYQPQHF. CDR3 DNA: TGCGCCAGCAGCCAAGACGGCAGGCCATATCAGCCCCAGCATTTT.

This clone occurred a few times. The chain joins TRBV4-2 to TRBJ2-1; 11 bases fit TRBD2. V dropped 0 bases and J dropped 4; count of bases not matched to a gene: 2. Germline assignment: CDR1 LGHNA and CDR2 YNFKEQ. CDR3 size: 16 residues. The CDR3 region has the DNA TGTGCCAGCAGCCAAGATCTAGCGGGGGGATACAATGAGCAGTTCTTC. Amino acids: CASSQDLAGGYNEQFF.

This clone was counted between two and nine times. This chain connects TRBV5-6 to TRBJ1-3; TRBD1 might be the D (6 bases). The CDR3 sequence is 16 residues long. Trimming removed 3 bases from V and 4 bases from J, with 17 bases in between. Germline CDR1 reads SGHDT; CDR2 reads YYEEEE. The CDR3 DNA reads TGTGCCAGCAGCTCCCAAACCACAGGGTTCGGAAACACCATATATTTT. It specifies CASSSQTTGFGNTIYF.

J is TRBJ1-6 and V is TRBV4-3, with TRBD1 as a possible D gene (6 bases). This CDR3 comprises 16 residues. The V gene lost 0 bases and the J gene lost 4 bases, with 10 bases spanning the gap. Germline V gives CDR1 LGHNA, CDR2 YSLEER. The CDR3 region has the DNA TGCGCCAGCAGCCAAGATCTTACAGGGTATAATTCACCCCTCCACTTT. Translation gives CASSQDLTGYNSPLHF.

This chain uses TRBV15 with TRBJ2-3; 11 bases are a match to TRBD1. Germline V CDR1 and CDR2: LNHNV, YYDKDF (reference sequence). V lost 2 bases, J lost 4 bases, and 2 bases stayed unmatched. The CDR3 is made up of 15 amino acids. This CDR3 reads CATSRPGQGADTQYF. For the CDR3, the DNA is TGTGCCACCAGCAGACCGGGACAGGGGGCAGATACGCAGTATTTT.

V is TRBV7-8 and J is TRBJ1-1; D unresolved. Germline assignment: CDR1 SGHVS and CDR2 FQNEAQ. V dropped 0 bases and J dropped 6 bases, with 8 bases sitting between them. The CDR3 contains 13 residues. CDR3 nucleotides: TGTGCCAGCAGCTTAGCATCGTCGTCTGAAGCTTTCTTT. Its translation: CASSLASSSEAFF. The whole variable domain, remainder taken from reference TRBV7-8 and TRBJ1-1, is GAGVSQSPRYKVAKRGQDVALRCDPISGHVSLFWYQQALGQGPEFLTYFQNEAQLDKSGLPSDRFFAERPEGSVSTLKIQRTQQEDSAVYLCASSLASSSEAFFGQGTRLTVV.

The chain links TRBV19 to TRBJ1-2, with TRBD1 matching 9 bases. The CDR3 spans 16 residues. Germline CDR1 is LNHDA and CDR2 is SQIVND (reference sequence). V dropped 5 bases and J dropped 5; count of bases not matched to a gene: 12. In DNA, the CDR3 is TGTGCCAGTAGTTACCGGGACAGGGAAAAGGGATATGGCTACACCTTC. Protein sequence: CASSYRDREKGYGYTF.

The chain is built from TRBV7-9 and TRBJ1-4; the D gene is possibly TRBD1 (5 bases). This CDR3 has 15 residues. Trimming removed 5 bases from V and 6 bases from J, with 16 bases in between. The germline V gene has CDR1 SEHNR and CDR2 FQNEAQ (reference sequence). The CDR3 bases are TGTGCCAGCAGCCGAGCCGGGACTGGGGATGAAAAACTGTTTTTT. Protein product: CASSRAGTGDEKLFF. Full variable domain (remainder filled in from reference TRBV7-9 and TRBJ1-4): DTGVSQNPRHKITKRGQNVTFRCDPISEHNRLYWYRQTLGQGPEFLTYFQNEAQLEKSRLLSDRFSAERPKGSFSTLEIQRTEQGDSAMYLCASSRAGTGDEKLFFGSGTQLSVL.

V gene TRBV5-6 combines with J gene TRBJ1-1, with 8 bases fitting TRBD1. CDR3 length: 15 amino acids. Germline V gene lookup returns CDR1 SGHDT and CDR2 YYEEEE. V was clipped by 3 bases and J by 5 bases; unmatched bases: 9. The CDR3 DNA is TGTGCCAGCAGCTCATACAGGGGGTGGAGGACTGAAGCTTTCTTT. Its protein product is CASSSYRGWRTEAFF. The whole variable domain, remainder taken from reference TRBV5-6 and TRBJ1-1, is DAGVTQSPTHLIKTRGQQVTLRCSPKSGHDTVSWYQQALGQGPQFIFQYYEEEERQRGNFPDRFSGHQFPNYSSELNVNALLLGDSALYLCASSSYRGWRTEAFFGQGTRLTVV.

The chain joins TRBV10-3 to TRBJ2-1; weak D call: TRBD2 (5 bases). The CDR3 has 14 amino acids. Trimming removed 3 bases from V and 5 bases from J, with 11 bases in between. Germline assignment: CDR1 ENHRY and CDR2 SYGVKD. The CDR3 loop reads CAISEPTRNNEQFF. The CDR3 DNA follows: TGTGCCATCAGTGAACCTACTAGAAACAATGAGCAGTTCTTC.

The rearrangement uses TRBV10-3 and TRBJ1-2; TRBD1 agrees at 9 bases. The CDR3 consists of 13 residues. CDR1 and CDR2 (germline): ENHRY, SYGVKD. Germline trimming cut 4 bases from V and 4 bases from J; bases unmatched to any gene: 1. CDR3 amino acids: CAISGQGVYGYTF. For the CDR3, the DNA is TGTGCCATCAGTGGACAGGGGGTCTATGGCTACACCTTC.

The gene calls are TRBV3-1 (or the pseudogene TRBV3-2) and TRBJ2-3, with D maybe TRBD2 (6 bases). CDR1 and CDR2 from the germline V gene are LGHDT and YNNKEL (reference sequence). The length of the CDR3 is 16 residues. V gave up 2 bases and J gave up 2 bases, with 14 bases separating them. The CDR3 DNA follows: TGTGCCAGCAGCCAAACTAGCCACCAAACCACAGATACGCAGTATTTT. This encodes CASSQTSHQTTDTQYF.

For this clone: Other DNA sequences within the sample encode an identical CDR3. This chain connects TRBV4-1 to TRBJ1-5, with 7 bases matching TRBD1. Trimming took 0 bases from V and 2 from J; bases not matched to a gene: 1. The CDR3 is 15 amino acids. Germline-derived CDR1 and CDR2 are MGHRA and YSYEKL. CDR3 in DNA: TGCGCCAGCAGCCAAGACGGGACAGGCAATCAGCCCCAGCATTTT. Translation: CASSQDGTGNQPQHF.

The chain couples TRBV5-6 to TRBJ2-7; D is possibly TRBD2 (6 bases). The CDR3 contains 15 residues. V gave up 5 bases and J gave up 0 bases, with 15 bases separating them. Germline loops: CDR1 SGHDT, CDR2 YYEEEE. The CDR3 DNA sequence: TGTGCCAGCAGTTCGGGACTCCGGAGCTCCTACGAGCAGTACTTC. This codes for CASSSGLRSSYEQYF.

The J gene is TRBJ1-1, the V gene TRBV2; maybe TRBD1 (5 bases). There are 13 residues in the CDR3. The V end was cut by 3 bases, the J end by 0 bases, with 5 bases between. CDR1 SNHLY and CDR2 FYNNEI come from the germline V gene. CDR3 nucleotide sequence: TGTGCCAGCAGTGACAGGGTGAACACTGAAGCTTTCTTT. It yields the protein CASSDRVNTEAFF. Looking up the rest from reference TRBV2 and TRBJ1-1 gives the full variable domain: EPEVTQTPSHQVTQMGQEVILRCVPISNHLYFYWYRQILGQKVEFLVSFYNNEISEKSEIFDDQFSVERPDGSNFTLKIRSTKLEDSAMYFCASSDRVNTEAFFGQGTRLTVV.

This chain links TRBV19 with TRBJ1-1; 8 nucleotides align to TRBD1. From germline, CDR1 is LNHDA and CDR2 SQIVND (reference sequence). This CDR3 is 13 amino acids long. V lost 7 bases to trimming and J lost 3 bases; unmatched junction nucleotides: 4. The CDR3 DNA reads as TGTGCCAGTACGCAGGGGGCGCACACTGAAGCTTTCTTT. Its protein product is CASTQGAHTEAFF.